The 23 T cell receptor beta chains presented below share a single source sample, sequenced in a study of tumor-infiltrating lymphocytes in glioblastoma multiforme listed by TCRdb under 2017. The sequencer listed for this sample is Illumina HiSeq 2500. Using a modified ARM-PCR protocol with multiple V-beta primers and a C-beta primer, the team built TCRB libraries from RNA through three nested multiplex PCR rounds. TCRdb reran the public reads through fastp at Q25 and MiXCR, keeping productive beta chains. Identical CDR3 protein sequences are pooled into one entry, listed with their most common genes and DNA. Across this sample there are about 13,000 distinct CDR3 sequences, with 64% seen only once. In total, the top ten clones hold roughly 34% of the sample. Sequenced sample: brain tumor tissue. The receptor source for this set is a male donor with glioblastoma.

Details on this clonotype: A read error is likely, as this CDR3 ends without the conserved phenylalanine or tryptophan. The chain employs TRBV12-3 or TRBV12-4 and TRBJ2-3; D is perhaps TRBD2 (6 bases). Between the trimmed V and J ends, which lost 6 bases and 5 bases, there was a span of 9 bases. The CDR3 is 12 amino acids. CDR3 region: CASSFGRDTQYL. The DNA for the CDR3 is TGTGCCAGCAGCTTCGGGAGAGATACGCAGTATTTG.

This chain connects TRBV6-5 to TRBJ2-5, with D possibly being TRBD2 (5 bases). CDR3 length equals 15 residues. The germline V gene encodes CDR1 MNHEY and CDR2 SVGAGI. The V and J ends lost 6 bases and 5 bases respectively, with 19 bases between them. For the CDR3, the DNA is TGTGCCAGCAGCGCTGATGGGAGTGAGTTGGAGACCCAGTACTTC. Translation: CASSADGSELETQYF.

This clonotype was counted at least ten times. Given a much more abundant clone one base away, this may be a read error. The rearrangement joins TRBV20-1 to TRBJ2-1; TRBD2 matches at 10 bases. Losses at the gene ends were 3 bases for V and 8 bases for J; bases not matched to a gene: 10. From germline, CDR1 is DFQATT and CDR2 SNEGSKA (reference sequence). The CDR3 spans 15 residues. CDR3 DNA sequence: TGCAGTGCTAGTGTCAGACTAGCGGGTGTTGATGAGCAGTTCTTC. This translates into CSASVRLAGVDEQFF.

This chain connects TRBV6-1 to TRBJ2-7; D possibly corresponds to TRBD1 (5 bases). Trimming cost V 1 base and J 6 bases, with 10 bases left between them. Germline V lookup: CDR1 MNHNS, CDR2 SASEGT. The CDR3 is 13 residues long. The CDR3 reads CASSEVEGVEQYV. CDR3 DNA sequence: TGTGCCAGCAGTGAAGTGGAAGGGGTCGAGCAGTACGTC.

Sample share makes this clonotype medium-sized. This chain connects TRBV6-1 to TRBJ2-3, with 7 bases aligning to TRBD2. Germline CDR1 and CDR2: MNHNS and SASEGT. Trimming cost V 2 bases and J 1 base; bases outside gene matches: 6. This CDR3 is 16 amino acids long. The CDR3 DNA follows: TGTGCCAGCAGTGAATGGGGGGGAAAAGGCACAGATACGCAGTATTTT. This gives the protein CASSEWGGKGTDTQYF.

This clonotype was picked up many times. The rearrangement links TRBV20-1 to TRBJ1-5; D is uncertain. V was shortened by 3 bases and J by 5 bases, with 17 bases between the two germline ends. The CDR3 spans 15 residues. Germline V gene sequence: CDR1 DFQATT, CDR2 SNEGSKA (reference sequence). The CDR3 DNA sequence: TGCAGTGCTAGTGCCTCCGGGTCCCTTGATCAGCCCCAGCATTTT. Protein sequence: CSASASGSLDQPQHF.

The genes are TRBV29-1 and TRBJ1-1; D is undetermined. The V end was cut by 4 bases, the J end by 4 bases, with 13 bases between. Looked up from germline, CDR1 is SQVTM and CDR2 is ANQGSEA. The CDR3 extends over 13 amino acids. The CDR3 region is CSVGSPESTEAFF. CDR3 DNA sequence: TGCAGCGTTGGTAGTCCAGAGAGCACTGAAGCTTTCTTT.

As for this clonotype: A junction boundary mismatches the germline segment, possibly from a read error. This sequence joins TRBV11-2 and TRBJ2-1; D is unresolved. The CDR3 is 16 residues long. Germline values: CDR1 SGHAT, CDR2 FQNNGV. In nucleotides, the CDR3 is TGTGCTAGCAGCTTAGTTGGTGGTCCCCTCTTTAACAAGCAGTCCTTC. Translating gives CASSLVGGPLFNKQSF.

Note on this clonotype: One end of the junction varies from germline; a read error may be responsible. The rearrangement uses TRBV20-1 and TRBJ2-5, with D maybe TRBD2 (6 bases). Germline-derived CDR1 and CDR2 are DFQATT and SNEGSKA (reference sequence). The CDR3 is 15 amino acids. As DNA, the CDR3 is TGCAGCGCTAGCCCCCCCAGCGGGTGCCAAGAGACCCAGTACTTC. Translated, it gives CSASPPSGCQETQYF.

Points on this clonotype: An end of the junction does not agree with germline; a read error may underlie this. The CDR3 region is CASSLWGRGLDEQSF. CDR3 sequence (DNA): TGTGCCAGCAGCTTATGGGGCAGGGGTTTGGATGAGCAGTCCTTC. The chain combines TRBV11-1 with TRBJ2-1, with D tentatively TRBD1 (6 bases). CDR1 SGHAT and CDR2 FQDESV come from the germline V gene (reference sequence). This CDR3 spans 15 amino acids. The variable domain in full, completed from reference TRBV11-1 and TRBJ2-1, reads EAEVAQSPRYKITEKSQAVAFWCDPISGHATLYWYRQILGQGPELLVQFQDESVVDDSQLPKDRFSAERLKGVDSTLKIQPAELGDSAMYLCASSLWGRGLDEQSFGPGTRLTVL.

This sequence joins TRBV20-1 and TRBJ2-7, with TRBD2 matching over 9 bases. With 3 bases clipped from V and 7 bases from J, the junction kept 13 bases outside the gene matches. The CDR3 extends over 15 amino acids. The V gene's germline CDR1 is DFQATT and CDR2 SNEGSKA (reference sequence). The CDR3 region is CSARPGTSSGREQYF. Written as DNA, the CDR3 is TGCAGTGCTAGGCCTGGGACTAGCTCAGGGCGGGAGCAGTACTTC.

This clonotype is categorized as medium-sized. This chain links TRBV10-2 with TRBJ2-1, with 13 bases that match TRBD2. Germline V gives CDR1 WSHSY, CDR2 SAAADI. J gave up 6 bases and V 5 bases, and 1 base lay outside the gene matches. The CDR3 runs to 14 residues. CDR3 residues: CASSWTSGGNEQFF. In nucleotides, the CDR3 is TGCGCCAGCAGTTGGACTAGCGGGGGCAATGAGCAGTTCTTC.

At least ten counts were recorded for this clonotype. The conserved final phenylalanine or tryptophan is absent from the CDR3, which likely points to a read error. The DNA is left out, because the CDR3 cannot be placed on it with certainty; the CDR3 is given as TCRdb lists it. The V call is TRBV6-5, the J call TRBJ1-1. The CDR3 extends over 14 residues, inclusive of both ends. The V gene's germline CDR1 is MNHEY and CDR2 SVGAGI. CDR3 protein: CASSYQTATTEAFL.

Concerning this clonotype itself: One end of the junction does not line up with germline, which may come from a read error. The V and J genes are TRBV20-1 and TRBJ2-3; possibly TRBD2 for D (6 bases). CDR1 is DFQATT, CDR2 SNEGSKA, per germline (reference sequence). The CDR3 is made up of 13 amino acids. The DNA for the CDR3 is TGCAGTGCGCAGGGACTTTGCACAAATACGCAGTATTTT. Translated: CSAQGLCTNTQYF.

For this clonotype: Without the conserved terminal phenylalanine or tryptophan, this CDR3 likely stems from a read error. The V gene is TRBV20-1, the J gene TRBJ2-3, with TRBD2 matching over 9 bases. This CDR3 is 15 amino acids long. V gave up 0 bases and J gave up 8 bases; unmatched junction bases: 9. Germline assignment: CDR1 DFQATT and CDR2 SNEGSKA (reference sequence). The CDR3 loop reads CSARELAGLVGTQYS. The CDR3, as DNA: TGCAGTGCTAGAGAGCTAGCGGGATTGGTGGGTACGCAGTATTCT.

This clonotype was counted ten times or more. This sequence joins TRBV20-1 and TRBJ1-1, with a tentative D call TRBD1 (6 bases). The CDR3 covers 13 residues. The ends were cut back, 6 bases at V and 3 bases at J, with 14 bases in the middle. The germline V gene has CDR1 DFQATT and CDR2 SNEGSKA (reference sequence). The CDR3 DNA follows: TGCAGTGCGGATATACAGGGTTACACTGAAGCTTTCTTT. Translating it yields CSADIQGYTEAFF.

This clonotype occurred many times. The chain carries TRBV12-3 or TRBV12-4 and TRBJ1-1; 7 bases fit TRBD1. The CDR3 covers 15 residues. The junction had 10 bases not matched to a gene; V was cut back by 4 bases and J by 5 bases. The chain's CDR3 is CASSSPGGGLTEAFF. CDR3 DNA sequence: TGTGCCAGCAGTTCTCCAGGGGGGGGGCTAACTGAAGCTTTCTTT.

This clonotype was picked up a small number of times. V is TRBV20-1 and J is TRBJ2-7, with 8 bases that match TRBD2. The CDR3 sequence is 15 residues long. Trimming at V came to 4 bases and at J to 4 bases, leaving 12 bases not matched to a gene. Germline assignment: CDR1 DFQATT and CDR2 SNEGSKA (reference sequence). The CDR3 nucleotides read TGCAGTGCTATACTTACAGCGGGAGAGGGGTACGAGCAGTACTTC. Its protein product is CSAILTAGEGYEQYF.

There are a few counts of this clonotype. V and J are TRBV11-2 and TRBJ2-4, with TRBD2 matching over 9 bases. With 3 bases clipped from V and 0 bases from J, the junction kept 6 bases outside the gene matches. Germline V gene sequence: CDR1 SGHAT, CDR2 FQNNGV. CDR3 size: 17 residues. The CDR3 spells CASSLETSGLAKNIQYF. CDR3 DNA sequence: TGTGCCAGCAGCTTGGAGACTAGCGGATTAGCCAAAAACATTCAGTACTTC.

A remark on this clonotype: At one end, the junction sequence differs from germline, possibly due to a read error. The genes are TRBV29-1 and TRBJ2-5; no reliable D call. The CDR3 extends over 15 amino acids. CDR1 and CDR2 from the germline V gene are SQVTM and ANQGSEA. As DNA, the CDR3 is TGCAGTGTTGAAGAGCACGGCCACCACCAAGAGACCCCGTACTTC. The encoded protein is CSVEEHGHHQETPYF.

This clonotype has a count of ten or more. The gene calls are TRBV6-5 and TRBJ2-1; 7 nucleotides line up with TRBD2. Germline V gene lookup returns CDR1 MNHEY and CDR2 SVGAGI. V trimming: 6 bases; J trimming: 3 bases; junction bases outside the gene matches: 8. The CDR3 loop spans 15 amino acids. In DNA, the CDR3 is TGTGCCAGCAGCCTACTAGCGCGGAACTACAATGAGCAGTTCTTC. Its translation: CASSLLARNYNEQFF.

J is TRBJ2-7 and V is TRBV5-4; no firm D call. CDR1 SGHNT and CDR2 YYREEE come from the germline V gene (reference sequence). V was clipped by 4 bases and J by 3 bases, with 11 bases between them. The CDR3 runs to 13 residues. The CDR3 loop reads CASSIADIYEQYF. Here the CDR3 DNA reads TGTGCCAGCAGCATCGCCGACATCTACGAGCAGTACTTC.

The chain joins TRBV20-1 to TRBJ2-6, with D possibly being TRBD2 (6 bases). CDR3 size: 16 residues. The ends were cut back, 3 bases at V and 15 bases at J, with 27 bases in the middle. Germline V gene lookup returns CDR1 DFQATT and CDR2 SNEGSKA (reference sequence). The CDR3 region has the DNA TGCAGTGCTAGGTATCTCAGGGACTCTGGGGCCAAAGCCCTGACTTTC. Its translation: CSARYLRDSGAKALTF.